The source of this T cell receptor (beta chain) is a study of response to subunit inactivated influenza vaccine. The CDR3 loop spans 17 amino acids. In germline, CDR1 is LGHNA, CDR2 YSLEER. After removal of 3 bases from V and 5 bases from J, the junction contained 8 bases not matched to a gene. A few counts support this clonotype. What it recognizes is unknown. Findings and limits, study-wide: Each seasonal influenza vaccination, the authors suggested, recruits few new T cells.

MiXCR, applied by TCRdb to the RT-PCR reads, yields one record per CDR3 protein. The data contain hundreds of thousands of distinct CDR3 sequences, less than 8% of them singletons. The chain links TRBV4-3 to TRBJ2-3, with 13 bases fitting TRBD2. The sequence derives from a man aged 45 to 70 who received an inactivated influenza vaccine. Material: PBMCs from blood, obtained 23 to 25 months after vaccination. The CDR3 DNA sequence: TGCGCCAGCAGCCAGATACCAGGGACTAGCGGGGAAGATACGCAGTATTTT. This codes for CASSQIPGTSGEDTQYF.